Listed below are T cell receptor beta chains from one sample, sequenced in a study of blood T cell repertoires in COVID-19. Sequencing used immunoSEQ multiplex PCR; TCRdb keeps in-frame clones, though not all of them. Among 150,000 to 200,000 clones listed, 80% to 85% were seen once. Sequencing used PBMCs or T cells enriched from blood (not recorded which). These receptors all stem from a young woman who had been exposed to COVID-19. CDR3s include the opening cysteine and the closing phenylalanine or tryptophan. D genes are given only for firm matches.

V: TRBV10-2
J: TRBJ1-2
D: -
DNA: TGCGCCAGCAGTCCCAGGGGAAAATATGGCTACACCTTC
CDR3: CASSPRGKYGYTF

V: TRBV4-3
J: TRBJ2-5
D: TRBD2
DNA: TGCGCCAGCAGCCAATTGCGGGGGGGTAAACAAGAGACCCAGTACTTC
CDR3: CASSQLRGGKQETQYF

V: TRBV7-2
J: TRBJ2-2
D: TRBD2
DNA: TGTGCCAGCAGTTACTCCCGTGGACTAGCAAGCGGGGAGCTGTTTTTT
CDR3: CASSYSRGLASGELFF

V: TRBV6-4
J: TRBJ1-2
D: TRBD1
DNA: TGTGCCAGCAGTGACTCCACAGGGGGCTTTTATGGCTACACCTTC
CDR3: CASSDSTGGFYGYTF

V: TRBV9
J: TRBJ2-3
D: TRBD2
DNA: TGTGCCAGCAGCGCTCGGACTAGCGGGGGGAACACAGATACGCAGTATTTT
CDR3: CASSARTSGGNTDTQYF

V: TRBV27
J: TRBJ1-2
D: TRBD1
DNA: TGTGCCAGCAGTTTCCTGGGACAGGGCGGTGGGGGCTACACCTTC
CDR3: CASSFLGQGGGGYTF

V: TRBV12-3/TRBV12-4
J: TRBJ2-7
D: TRBD1
DNA: TGTGCCAGCAGCCCACTGACAGGGAACGAGCAGTACTTC
CDR3: CASSPLTGNEQYF

V: TRBV19
J: TRBJ1-5
D: -
DNA: TGTGCCAGCACGGACAGCGCTTATAGCAATCAGCCCCAGCATTTT
CDR3: CASTDSAYSNQPQHF

V: TRBV5-1
J: TRBJ1-4
D: TRBD1
DNA: TGCGCCAGCAGCTACGGGGGCAGGGGGAGGTCTAATGAAAAACTGTTTTTT
CDR3: CASSYGGRGRSNEKLFF

V: TRBV3-1/TRBV3-2
J: TRBJ1-2
D: TRBD1
DNA: TGTGCCAGCAGCCTCGACAGGGGCTATGGCTACACCTTC
CDR3: CASSLDRGYGYTF